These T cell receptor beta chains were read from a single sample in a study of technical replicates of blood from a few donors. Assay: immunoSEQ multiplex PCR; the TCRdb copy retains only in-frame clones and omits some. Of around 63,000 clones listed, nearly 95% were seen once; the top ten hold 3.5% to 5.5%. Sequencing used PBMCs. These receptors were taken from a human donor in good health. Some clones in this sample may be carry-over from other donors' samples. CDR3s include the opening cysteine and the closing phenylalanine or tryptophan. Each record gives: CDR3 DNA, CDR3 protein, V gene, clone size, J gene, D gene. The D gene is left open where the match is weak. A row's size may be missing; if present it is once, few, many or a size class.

TGTGCCAGCAGCGGGCGGACAGGGACGAACACTGAAGCTTTCTTT | CASSGRTGTNTEAFF | TRBV9 | . | TRBJ1-1 | TRBD1
TGTGCCAGCAGTTTACGGGCAAGGGGGACAGGGGGGTTCTACGAGCAGTACTTC | CASSLRARGTGGFYEQYF | TRBV27 | . | TRBJ2-7 | TRBD1
TGTGCCTGGAGTGGGTTAGGGGTTATCGGGGAGCTGTTTTTT | CAWSGLGVIGELFF | TRBV30 | . | TRBJ2-2 | .
TGTGCCAGCAGCCAGCTCGGGGGAGAAGGCTACACCTTC | CASSQLGGEGYTF | TRBV6-5 | . | TRBJ1-2 | .
TGCGCCAGCAGCCGACGGACTAGCGAGGAGTACAATGAGCAGTTCTTC | CASSRRTSEEYNEQFF | TRBV4-1 | . | TRBJ2-1 | TRBD2
TGTGCCAGCTCCAAGGGGTTCACAGATACGCAGTATTTT | CASSKGFTDTQYF | TRBV2 | . | TRBJ2-3 | .
TGTGCCAGCAGCTTAGGTCCAGGACAAGAGACCCAGTACTTC | CASSLGPGQETQYF | TRBV7-6 | . | TRBJ2-5 | .
TGTGCCAGCAGCCTACAGGGGACTTCCCCGTATAACTATGGCTACACCTTC | CASSLQGTSPYNYGYTF | TRBV7-9 | . | TRBJ1-2 | TRBD1
TGTGCCACCAGAGGGAGCGTAAATGAGCAGTTCTTC | CATRGSVNEQFF | TRBV15 | . | TRBJ2-1 | .
TGCGCCAGCAGTCAGTATACAGGCGAGCAGTTCTTC | CASSQYTGEQFF | TRBV23-1 | . | TRBJ2-1 | .
TGTGCCAGCAGGATGACAGGGGGTAATGAAAAACTGTTTTTT | CASRMTGGNEKLFF | TRBV6-5 | . | TRBJ1-4 | TRBD1
TGCAGCGTACGGACAGGGGGAGGATACGAGCAGTACTTC | CSVRTGGGYEQYF | TRBV29-1 | . | TRBJ2-7 | TRBD1
TGTGCCAGCAGCTTGGCGGGGGTTAGCGGGAGGGATACGCAGTATTTT | CASSLAGVSGRDTQYF | TRBV5-4 | once | TRBJ2-3 | TRBD2
TGTGCCAGCAGCTCCGGGACTAGCGCGGCCGGGGAGCTGTTTTTT | CASSSGTSAAGELFF | TRBV5-8 | . | TRBJ2-2 | TRBD2
TGTGCCAGCAGCATAAAAGGGGGGGCCGGTTCCCCAGATACGCAGTATTTT | CASSIKGGAGSPDTQYF | TRBV5-8 | . | TRBJ2-3 | .